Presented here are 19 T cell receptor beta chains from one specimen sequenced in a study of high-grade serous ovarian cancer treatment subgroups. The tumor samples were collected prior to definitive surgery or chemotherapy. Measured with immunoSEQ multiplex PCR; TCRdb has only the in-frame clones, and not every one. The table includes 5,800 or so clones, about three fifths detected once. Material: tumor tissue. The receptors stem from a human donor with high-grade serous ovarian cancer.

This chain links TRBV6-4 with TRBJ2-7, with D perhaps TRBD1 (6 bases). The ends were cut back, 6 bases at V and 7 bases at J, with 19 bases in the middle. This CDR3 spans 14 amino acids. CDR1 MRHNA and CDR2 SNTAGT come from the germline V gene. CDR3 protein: CASSLGAGTGEQYF. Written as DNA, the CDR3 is TGTGCCAGCAGCCTGGGGGCCGGGACGGGGGAGCAGTACTTC.

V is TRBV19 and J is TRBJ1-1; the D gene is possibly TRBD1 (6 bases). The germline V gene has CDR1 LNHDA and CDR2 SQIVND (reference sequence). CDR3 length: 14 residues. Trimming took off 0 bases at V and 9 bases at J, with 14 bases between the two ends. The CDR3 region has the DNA TGTGCCAGTAGTATAGATCCCGGGACAAGACAAGCTTTCTTT. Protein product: CASSIDPGTRQAFF.

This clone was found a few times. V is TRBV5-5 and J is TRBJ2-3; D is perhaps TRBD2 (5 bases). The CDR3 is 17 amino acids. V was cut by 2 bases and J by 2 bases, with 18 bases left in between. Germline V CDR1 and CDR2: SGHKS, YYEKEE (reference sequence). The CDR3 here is CASSFGLLAKDTDTQYF. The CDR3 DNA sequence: TGTGCCAGCAGCTTCGGGCTTCTAGCTAAGGACACAGATACGCAGTATTTT.

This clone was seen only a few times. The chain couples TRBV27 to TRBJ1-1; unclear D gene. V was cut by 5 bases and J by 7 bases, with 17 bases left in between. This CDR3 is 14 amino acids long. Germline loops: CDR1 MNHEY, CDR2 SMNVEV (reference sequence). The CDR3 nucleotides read TGTGCCAGCAGTCAAGGGCTGAGGTCCAGTGAAGCTTTCTTT. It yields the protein CASSQGLRSSEAFF.

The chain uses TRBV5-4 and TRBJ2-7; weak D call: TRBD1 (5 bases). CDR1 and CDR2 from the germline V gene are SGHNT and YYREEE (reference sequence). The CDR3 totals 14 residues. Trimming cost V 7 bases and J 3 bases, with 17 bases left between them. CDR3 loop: CASSRPGNLYEQYF. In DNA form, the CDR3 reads TGTGCCAGCTCACGCCCAGGGAACCTCTACGAGCAGTACTTC.

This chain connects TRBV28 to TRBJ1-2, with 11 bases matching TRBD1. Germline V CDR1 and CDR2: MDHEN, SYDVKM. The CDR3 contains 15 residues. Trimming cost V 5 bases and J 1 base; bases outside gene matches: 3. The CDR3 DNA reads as TGTGCCAGCAGTCCGGGACAGGGGGGTAACTATGGCTACACCTTC. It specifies CASSPGQGGNYGYTF.

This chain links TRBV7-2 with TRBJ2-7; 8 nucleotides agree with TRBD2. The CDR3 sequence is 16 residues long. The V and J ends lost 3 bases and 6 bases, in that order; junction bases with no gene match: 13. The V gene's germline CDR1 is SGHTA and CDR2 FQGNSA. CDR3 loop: CASSFSAGTSFSEQYF. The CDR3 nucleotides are TGTGCCAGCAGCTTTTCGGCCGGGACTAGTTTTTCCGAGCAGTACTTC.

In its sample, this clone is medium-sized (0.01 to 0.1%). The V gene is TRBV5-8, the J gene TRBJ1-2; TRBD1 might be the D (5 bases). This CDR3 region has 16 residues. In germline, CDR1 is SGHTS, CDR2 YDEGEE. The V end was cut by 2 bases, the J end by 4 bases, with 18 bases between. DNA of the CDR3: TGTGCCAGCAGCTTTAACCCGGAAGGGACCCTCTATGGCTACACCTTC. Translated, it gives CASSFNPEGTLYGYTF.

In nucleotides, the CDR3 is TGTGCCAGCAGCTCTCAGCGGGGGGGCCGGGATGAGCAGTTCTTC. As protein: CASSSQRGGRDEQFF. The chain combines TRBV7-2 with TRBJ2-1; 10 bases agree with TRBD2. The V and J ends lost 4 bases and 8 bases, in that order; junction bases with no gene match: 8. The length of the CDR3 is 15 residues. The V gene's germline CDR1 is SGHTA and CDR2 FQGNSA.

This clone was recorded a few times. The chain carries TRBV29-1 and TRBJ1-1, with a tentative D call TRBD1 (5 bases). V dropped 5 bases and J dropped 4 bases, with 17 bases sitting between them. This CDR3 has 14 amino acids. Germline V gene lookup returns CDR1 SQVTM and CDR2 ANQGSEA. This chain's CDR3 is CSVPREWEGTEAFF. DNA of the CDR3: TGCAGCGTTCCCAGGGAGTGGGAAGGCACTGAAGCTTTCTTT.

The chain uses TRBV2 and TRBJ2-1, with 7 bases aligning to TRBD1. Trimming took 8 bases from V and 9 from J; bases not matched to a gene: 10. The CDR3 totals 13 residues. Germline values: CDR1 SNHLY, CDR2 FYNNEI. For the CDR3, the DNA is TGTGCCAGCGACGGACAGGATCACAGTGAGCAGTTCTTC. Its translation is CASDGQDHSEQFF.

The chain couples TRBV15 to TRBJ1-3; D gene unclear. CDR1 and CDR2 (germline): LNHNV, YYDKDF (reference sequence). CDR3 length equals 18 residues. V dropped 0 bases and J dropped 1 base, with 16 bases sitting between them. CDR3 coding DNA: TGTGCCACCAGCAGAGATCCCCGGACCCAGGAGTCTGGAAACACCATATATTTT. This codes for CATSRDPRTQESGNTIYF.

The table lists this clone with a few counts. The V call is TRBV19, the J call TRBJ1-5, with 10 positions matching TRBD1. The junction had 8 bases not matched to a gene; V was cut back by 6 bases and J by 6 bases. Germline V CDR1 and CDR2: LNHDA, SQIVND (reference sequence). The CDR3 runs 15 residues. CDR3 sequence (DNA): TGTGCCAGTAGGGTACCGGGACAGGGGTTTCAGCCCCAGCATTTT. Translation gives CASRVPGQGFQPQHF.

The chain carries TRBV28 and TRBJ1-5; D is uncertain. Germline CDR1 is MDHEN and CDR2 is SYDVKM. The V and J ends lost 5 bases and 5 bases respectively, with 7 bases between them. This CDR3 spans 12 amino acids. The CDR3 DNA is TGTGCCAGCAGTCTGAGGGATCAGCCCCAGCATTTT. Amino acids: CASSLRDQPQHF.

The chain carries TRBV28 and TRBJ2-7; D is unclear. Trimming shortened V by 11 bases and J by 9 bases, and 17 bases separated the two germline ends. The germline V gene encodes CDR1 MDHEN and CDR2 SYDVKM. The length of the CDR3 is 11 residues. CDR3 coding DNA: TGTGCCTCTAGAGTTGGAGTGTCGCAGTACTTC. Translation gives CASRVGVSQYF.

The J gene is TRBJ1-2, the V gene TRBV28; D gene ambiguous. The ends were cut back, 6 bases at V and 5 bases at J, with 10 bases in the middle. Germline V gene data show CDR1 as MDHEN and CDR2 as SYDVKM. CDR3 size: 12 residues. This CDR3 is CASSLGRYGYTF. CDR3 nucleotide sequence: TGTGCCAGCAGCCTAGGGCGTTATGGCTACACCTTC.

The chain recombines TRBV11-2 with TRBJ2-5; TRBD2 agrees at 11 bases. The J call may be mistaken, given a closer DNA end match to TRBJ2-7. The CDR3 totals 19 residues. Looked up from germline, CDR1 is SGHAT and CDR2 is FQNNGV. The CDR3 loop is CASSLDWASGGPLSYEQYF. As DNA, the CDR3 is TGTGCCAGCAGCTTAGATTGGGCTAGCGGGGGGCCTCTATCCTACGAGCAGTACTTC.

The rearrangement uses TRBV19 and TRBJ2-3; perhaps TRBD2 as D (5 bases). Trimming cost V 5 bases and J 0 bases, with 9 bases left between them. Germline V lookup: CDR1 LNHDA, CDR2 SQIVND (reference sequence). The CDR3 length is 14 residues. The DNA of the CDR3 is TGTGCCAGTAGTTGGCGGGTTAGCACAGATACGCAGTATTTT. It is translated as CASSWRVSTDTQYF.

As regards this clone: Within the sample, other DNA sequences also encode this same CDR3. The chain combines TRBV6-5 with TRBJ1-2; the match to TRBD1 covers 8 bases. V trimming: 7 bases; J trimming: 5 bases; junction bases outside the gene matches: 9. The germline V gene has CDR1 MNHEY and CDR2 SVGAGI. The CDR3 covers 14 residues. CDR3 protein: CASTRRQGLYGYTF. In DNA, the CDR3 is TGTGCCAGCACTCGACGACAGGGGCTTTATGGCTACACCTTC.